These 30 T cell receptor beta chains came from one sample sequenced in a study of blood T cells in healthy people across ages. Sample-barcoded 5' priming and a J-beta primer mix drove a second PCR of roughly 6 to 12 cycles. TCRdb reprocessed the 5' RACE reads via MiXCR and lists one record per CDR3 protein. The table has hundreds of thousands of distinct CDR3 sequences, 32% seen once; the top ten hold roughly 14%. Sequencing was done on a sample of blood. The source of these receptors is a woman of 80 years or more in good health.

This clonotype was seen repeatedly, ten times or more. V is TRBV7-8 and J is TRBJ2-7; a weak D match, TRBD1 (5 bases). The germline gives CDR1 SGHVS, CDR2 FQNEAQ. The V end lost 1 base, the J end lost 3 bases, and 13 bases lay between the germline ends. The CDR3 totals 15 residues. The CDR3 loop reads CASSLEAGSNYEQYF. In DNA form, the CDR3 reads TGTGCCAGCAGCTTAGAGGCAGGGTCTAACTACGAGCAGTACTTC.

This clonotype was seen a single time. V and J are TRBV29-1 and TRBJ2-1; 9 nucleotides agree with TRBD1. J was trimmed by 5 bases and V by 7 bases; bases with no gene match: 9. Germline CDR1 SQVTM, CDR2 ANQGSEA. This CDR3 region has 14 residues. CDR3 bases: TGCAGCGCCCGAGGGGGACAGGGAGACAATGAGCAGTTCTTC. Residues: CSARGGQGDNEQFF.

CDR3 in DNA: TGTGCCAGCAGCTTCGCAGGGCAAGAGACCCAGTACTTC. Residues: CASSFAGQETQYF. The genes are TRBV7-2 and TRBJ2-5; weak D call: TRBD1 (5 bases). This CDR3 region has 13 residues. Trimming cost V 3 bases and J 2 bases, with 7 bases left between them. The germline CDR1 and CDR2 sequences are SGHTA and FQGNSA.

V is TRBV6-5 and J is TRBJ2-5; D call uncertain. The CDR3 is made up of 14 amino acids. Germline assignment: CDR1 MNHEY and CDR2 SVGAGI. Trimming took off 3 bases at V and 3 bases at J, with 11 bases between the two ends. CDR3 DNA sequence: TGTGCCAGCAGTTATAAAGGCCGAGAAGAGACCCAGTACTTC. This codes for CASSYKGREETQYF.

The chain joins TRBV5-1 to TRBJ2-3; D uncertain. V dropped 7 bases and J dropped 2 bases, with 14 bases sitting between them. The CDR3 runs 14 residues. Germline V gene sequence: CDR1 SGHRS, CDR2 YFSETQ. CDR3 amino acids: CASGRGGYTDTQYF. CDR3 DNA sequence: TGCGCCAGCGGACGAGGTGGTTACACAGATACGCAGTATTTT.

Many counts were recorded for this clonotype. The chain joins TRBV7-2 to TRBJ2-7; D not resolved. Germline V gives CDR1 SGHTA, CDR2 FQGNSA. The V end was cut by 7 bases, the J end by 5 bases, with 12 bases between. This CDR3 has 12 amino acids. The CDR3 DNA reads as TGTGCCAGCACCTCCTGGGGTCACGAGCAGTACTTC. Residues: CASTSWGHEQYF.

In its sample, this clonotype was seen once. A much more abundant neighbour one base away suggests this may be a read error. The chain couples TRBV6-2 or TRBV6-3 to TRBJ1-1; tentatively, D is TRBD1 (5 bases). The germline gives CDR1 MNHEY, CDR2 SVGEGT. The CDR3 has 16 residues. V was clipped by 4 bases and J by 0 bases, with 15 bases between them. The CDR3 nucleotides are TGTGCCAGCAGTTCACTAAAGACAGCGATGAACACTGAAGCTTTCTTT. Protein product: CASSSLKTAMNTEAFF.

This clonotype was observed many times. The CDR3 DNA is TGCGCCAGCAGCTTGGACCAGGGTGAGTCCTACGAGCAGTACTTC. This sequence encodes CASSLDQGESYEQYF. V and J are TRBV5-1 and TRBJ2-7; possibly TRBD1 for D (5 bases). The V end lost 0 bases, the J end lost 1 base, and 11 bases lay between the germline ends. The CDR3 has 15 residues. Germline loops: CDR1 SGHRS, CDR2 YFSETQ.

This clonotype was seen only once. The chain couples TRBV20-1 to TRBJ2-3; weak D call: TRBD2 (5 bases). The V and J ends lost 5 bases and 4 bases respectively, with 13 bases between them. CDR1 is DFQATT, CDR2 SNEGSKA, per germline (reference sequence). The length of the CDR3 is 13 residues. This chain's CDR3 is CSAHNYGADTQYF. In DNA, the CDR3 is TGCAGTGCTCACAACTACGGGGCAGATACGCAGTATTTT.

This clonotype was counted a few times. This sequence joins TRBV20-1 and TRBJ2-7, with D maybe TRBD1 (5 bases). There are 12 residues in the CDR3. Germline assignment: CDR1 DFQATT and CDR2 SNEGSKA (reference sequence). V lost 5 bases to trimming and J lost 2 bases, with 10 bases between them. DNA for the CDR3: TGCAGTGCTCGACAGCTCCCCTACGAGCAGTACTTC. Its protein is CSARQLPYEQYF.

This clonotype was counted many times. The chain is built from TRBV6-2 or TRBV6-3 and TRBJ2-1, with 13 bases identical to TRBD2. Germline V gene lookup returns CDR1 MNHEY and CDR2 SVGEGT. V gave up 4 bases and J gave up 12 bases; unmatched junction bases: 6. CDR3 size: 14 residues. CDR3 in DNA: TGTGCCAGCAGTTGGACTAGCGGGGGCCCCCCGCAGTTCTTC. Residues: CASSWTSGGPPQFF.

This clonotype came up many times. This chain joins TRBV4-1 and TRBJ2-1, with a possible D match to TRBD2 (5 bases). With 1 base removed from V and 5 bases from J, the gap between germline ends came to 12 bases. The CDR3 extends over 15 amino acids. CDR1 is MGHRA and CDR2 is YSYEKL in the germline V gene. CDR3 protein: CASSQVTGSNNEQFF. As DNA, the CDR3 is TGCGCCAGCAGCCAAGTTACGGGGTCAAACAATGAGCAGTTCTTC.

This chain connects TRBV7-2 to TRBJ1-1; D is possibly TRBD1 (5 bases). The germline CDR1 and CDR2 sequences are SGHTA and FQGNSA. The CDR3 spans 12 residues. Trimming left V 6 bases short and J 10 bases short, with 15 bases between. This chain's CDR3 is CASSSAGVLAFF. The CDR3 DNA reads as TGTGCCAGCAGTTCCGCGGGGGTGCTAGCTTTCTTT.

This rearrangement joins TRBV12-3 or TRBV12-4 to TRBJ2-7, with D unclear. This CDR3 is built from 13 residues. V lost 5 bases and J lost 3, with 11 bases in between. The CDR3 loop reads CASSQDGYYEQYF. Written as DNA, the CDR3 is TGTGCCAGCAGTCAGGACGGATACTACGAGCAGTACTTC.

In its sample, this clonotype was seen many times. The chain joins TRBV5-6 to TRBJ2-3; D is perhaps TRBD1 (6 bases). CDR1 and CDR2 from the germline V gene are SGHDT and YYEEEE. This CDR3 has 15 residues. The germline V and J ends were trimmed by 2 bases and 8 bases, with 18 bases remaining between them. The CDR3 is CASSFSALAQGTQYF. The CDR3 bases are TGTGCCAGCAGCTTTTCGGCGTTGGCACAGGGTACGCAGTATTTT.

As concerns this clonotype: Given a much more abundant clone one base away, this may be a read error. This chain joins TRBV6-5 and TRBJ1-2; the match to TRBD1 covers 10 bases. Germline CDR1 and CDR2: MNHEY and SVGAGI. Trimming cost V 0 bases and J 4 bases; bases outside gene matches: 2. The CDR3 is made up of 15 amino acids. The CDR3 sequence is CASSYSGQGTYGYTF. The CDR3, as DNA: TGTGCCAGCAGTTACTCGGGACAGGGGACCTATGGCTACACCTTC.

This clonotype occurred once. V usage is TRBV10-2 and J usage is TRBJ2-7; D uncertain. Germline V lookup: CDR1 WSHSY, CDR2 SAAADI. The CDR3 runs to 13 residues. V lost 3 bases, J lost 3 bases, and 9 bases lay in between. Here the CDR3 reads CASSDPIGYEQYF. The CDR3 nucleotides read TGCGCCAGCAGTGACCCCATCGGCTACGAGCAGTACTTC.

V usage is TRBV29-1 and J usage is TRBJ2-3, with 7 positions matching TRBD2. The CDR3 has 13 residues. Looked up from germline, CDR1 is SQVTM and CDR2 is ANQGSEA. V shed 4 bases, J shed 3 bases, and the junction held 4 bases outside the gene matches. CDR3 DNA sequence: TGCAGCGTTGGAGGGCGGGAGACAGATACGCAGTATTTT. It encodes CSVGGRETDTQYF.

Remarks on this clonotype: This could be a read error, since a much larger clone is one nucleotide away. The chain has TRBV10-3 and TRBJ1-1; D gene unclear. Germline V gene data show CDR1 as ENHRY and CDR2 as SYGVKD. The CDR3 contains 14 residues. The CDR3 coding sequence is TGTGCCATCAGGGAGTCTGGACGGTCCACTGAAGCTTTCTTT. It codes for CAIRESGRSTEAFF.

This clonotype was observed a few times. The chain combines TRBV7-2 with TRBJ1-5; D gene unclear. This CDR3 has 14 residues. Germline V gene data show CDR1 as SGHTA and CDR2 as FQGNSA. Trimming took 7 bases from V and 8 from J, leaving 18 bases between them. The CDR3 loop is CASTTPGGRKPQHF. Here the CDR3 DNA reads TGTGCCAGCACTACCCCAGGAGGACGGAAGCCCCAGCATTTT.

Of note for this clonotype: At one end the junction does not follow the germline gene, possibly because of a read error. The genes are TRBV12-3 or TRBV12-4 and TRBJ2-3; 7 positions agree with TRBD2. This CDR3 is 16 amino acids long. CDR3 residues: CAGSLVGLVTTDTEYF. DNA for the CDR3: TGTGCCGGCAGTTTAGTAGGACTAGTCACCACAGATACGGAGTATTTT.

The chain couples TRBV5-1 to TRBJ2-7; no firm D call. This CDR3 contains 14 residues. Germline CDR1 is SGHRS and CDR2 is YFSETQ. V lost 4 bases, J lost 0 bases, and 11 bases lay in between. The CDR3 is CASSADGYSYEQYF. The CDR3, as DNA: TGCGCCAGCAGCGCAGACGGATACTCCTACGAGCAGTACTTC.

Ten or more counts support this clonotype. The rearrangement uses TRBV11-2 and TRBJ2-1; 12 bases agree with TRBD2. V gave up 4 bases and J gave up 4 bases; unmatched junction bases: 2. The CDR3 runs 15 residues. The germline V gene has CDR1 SGHAT and CDR2 FQNNGV. CDR3 DNA sequence: TGTGCCAGCAGCTGGACTAGCGGGACATACAATGAGCAGTTCTTC. Translation: CASSWTSGTYNEQFF.

This clonotype was observed many times. The gene calls are TRBV7-3 and TRBJ2-5, with TRBD1 matching 10 bases. Germline assignment: CDR1 SGHTA and CDR2 FQGTGA. With 0 bases clipped from V and 5 bases from J, the junction kept 3 bases outside the gene matches. This CDR3 is 15 amino acids long. Here the CDR3 DNA reads TGTGCCAGCAGCTTAACCCCGGACAGGGGGGAGACCCAGTACTTC. The encoded protein is CASSLTPDRGETQYF.

Many counts were recorded for this clonotype. The chain uses TRBV25-1 and TRBJ1-2; the D gene is possibly TRBD1 (5 bases). The V end lost 6 bases, the J end lost 7 bases, and 9 bases lay between the germline ends. This CDR3 comprises 11 residues. Germline CDR1 and CDR2: MGHDK and SYGVNS. In DNA form, the CDR3 reads TGTGCCAGCAGGGGGACGGGTGGCTACACCTTC. It is translated as CASRGTGGYTF.

The count of this clonotype is one. The J gene is TRBJ2-7, the V gene TRBV20-1; D unresolved. Germline CDR1 DFQATT, CDR2 SNEGSKA (reference sequence). V shed 0 bases and J shed 0 bases, with 9 bases lying between them. The CDR3 has 14 residues. CDR3 DNA: TGCAGTGCTAGAGATCTCGCCAGCTCCTACGAGCAGTACTTC. It encodes CSARDLASSYEQYF.

The chain joins TRBV2 to TRBJ2-1; weak D call: TRBD1 (5 bases). V was trimmed by 6 bases and J by 0 bases, leaving 9 bases between them. The CDR3 loop spans 14 amino acids. Germline V gene data show CDR1 as SNHLY and CDR2 as FYNNEI. The CDR3 sequence: CASRVTASYNEQFF. The CDR3 DNA sequence: TGTGCCAGCAGGGTGACAGCCTCCTACAATGAGCAGTTCTTC.

This clonotype was observed at least ten times. V gene TRBV2 combines with J gene TRBJ1-2, with TRBD1 as a possible D gene (5 bases). Germline values: CDR1 SNHLY, CDR2 FYNNEI. The CDR3 totals 13 residues. The V and J ends lost 4 bases and 7 bases respectively, with 13 bases between them. The CDR3 DNA sequence: TGTGCCAGCAGTGGGCGCGGGACGAGTGGCTACACCTTC. Encoded protein: CASSGRGTSGYTF.

There are a few counts of this clonotype. The CDR3 DNA reads TGTGCCAGCAGCCACACCCCGACCGGGGAGCTGTTTTTT. Translated: CASSHTPTGELFF. The J gene is TRBJ2-2, the V gene TRBV3-1; D is ambiguous. V was cut by 3 bases and J by 5 bases, with 7 bases left in between. Germline CDR1 LGHDT, CDR2 YNNKEL (reference sequence). The CDR3 extends over 13 amino acids.

This clonotype has at least ten counts. This chain links TRBV27 with TRBJ1-2, with D maybe TRBD1 (6 bases). This CDR3 spans 14 amino acids. The V end was cut by 6 bases, the J end by 6 bases, with 17 bases between. Germline CDR1 MNHEY, CDR2 SMNVEV (reference sequence). The chain's CDR3 is CASSPWGAKDGYTF. The CDR3 bases are TGTGCCAGCAGCCCATGGGGGGCGAAGGATGGCTACACCTTC.